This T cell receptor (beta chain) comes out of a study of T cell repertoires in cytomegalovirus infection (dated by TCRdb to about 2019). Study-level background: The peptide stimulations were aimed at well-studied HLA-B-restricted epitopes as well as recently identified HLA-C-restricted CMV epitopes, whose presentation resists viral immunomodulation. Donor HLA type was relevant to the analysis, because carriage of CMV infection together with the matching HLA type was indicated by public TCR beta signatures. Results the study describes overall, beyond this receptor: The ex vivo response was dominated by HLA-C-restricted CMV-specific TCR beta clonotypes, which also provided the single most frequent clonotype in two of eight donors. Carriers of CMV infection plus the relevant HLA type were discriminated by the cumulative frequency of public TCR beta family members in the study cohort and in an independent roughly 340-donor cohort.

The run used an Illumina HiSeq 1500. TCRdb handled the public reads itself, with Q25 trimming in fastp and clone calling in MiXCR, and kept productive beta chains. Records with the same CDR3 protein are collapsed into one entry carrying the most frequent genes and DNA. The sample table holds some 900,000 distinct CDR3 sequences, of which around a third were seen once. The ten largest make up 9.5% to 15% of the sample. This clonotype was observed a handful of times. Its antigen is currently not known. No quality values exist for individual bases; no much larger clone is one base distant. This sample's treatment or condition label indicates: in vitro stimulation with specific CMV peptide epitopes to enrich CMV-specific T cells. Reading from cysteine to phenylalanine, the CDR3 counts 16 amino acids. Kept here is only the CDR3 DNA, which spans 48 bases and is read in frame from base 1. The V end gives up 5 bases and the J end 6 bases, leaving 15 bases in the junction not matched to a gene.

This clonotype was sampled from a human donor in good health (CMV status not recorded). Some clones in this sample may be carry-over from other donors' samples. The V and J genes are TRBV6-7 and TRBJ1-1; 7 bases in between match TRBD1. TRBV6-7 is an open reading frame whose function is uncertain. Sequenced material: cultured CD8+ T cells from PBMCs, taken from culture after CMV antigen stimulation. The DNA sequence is TGTGCCAGCAGTGTACCGGGACAGCGCTTGTGGGCTGAAGCTTTCTTT. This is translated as CASSVPGQRLWAEAFF.